This T cell receptor (beta chain) appears in the sequencing data of a study of a mutant IDH1 vaccine in newly diagnosed glioma. Profiling relied on immunoSEQ multiplex PCR, and the TCRdb table lists in-frame clones only, not all of them. Of some 33,000 clones detected, about four fifths appear once; the ten largest clones hold less than 20%. This clone was seen a handful of times. The antigen is undetermined. Deletions cut 1 base from V and 0 bases from J, with 4 bases between. Per the germline V gene, CDR1 is LGHNT and CDR2 is FRNRAP. The CDR3 runs 14 residues. Time point here: week 35, safety follow-up. Each vaccine dose was 300 ug of mutant IDH1 20-mer peptide, with topical imiquimod.

This TCR came from a man younger than 45 with glioma. The chain links TRBV12-5 to TRBJ1-5; no clear D. The sequencing used PBMCs, collected from a glioma patient whose treatment included an IDH1 peptide vaccine. The CDR3 DNA reads as TGTGCTAGTGGTTTGGGGGATAGCAATCAGCCCCAGCATTTT. This translates into CASGLGDSNQPQHF.